This TCR beta chain was found in a study of blood T cell repertoires in COVID-19. Turning to the study itself: Sample material is recorded as cDNA or gDNA derived from T cells, B-cell-depleted T cells, or PBMCs.

The assay was immunoSEQ multiplex PCR, and TCRdb's table has in-frame clones only and misses some. The table has about 200,000 clones, more than 75% seen once. The CDR3 loop spans 13 amino acids. Germline V gene sequence: CDR1 SGHDT, CDR2 YYEEEE. Trimming cost V 4 bases and J 6 bases, with 11 bases left between them. The chain recombines TRBV5-6 with TRBJ1-5; no firm D call. The sequenced sample consisted of peripheral blood. The TCR was taken from a woman of 80 years or more with acute or convalescent COVID-19. The CDR3 is CASSQFSGQPQHF. The CDR3 DNA reads as TGTGCCAGCAGCCAATTCAGTGGTCAGCCCCAGCATTTT.